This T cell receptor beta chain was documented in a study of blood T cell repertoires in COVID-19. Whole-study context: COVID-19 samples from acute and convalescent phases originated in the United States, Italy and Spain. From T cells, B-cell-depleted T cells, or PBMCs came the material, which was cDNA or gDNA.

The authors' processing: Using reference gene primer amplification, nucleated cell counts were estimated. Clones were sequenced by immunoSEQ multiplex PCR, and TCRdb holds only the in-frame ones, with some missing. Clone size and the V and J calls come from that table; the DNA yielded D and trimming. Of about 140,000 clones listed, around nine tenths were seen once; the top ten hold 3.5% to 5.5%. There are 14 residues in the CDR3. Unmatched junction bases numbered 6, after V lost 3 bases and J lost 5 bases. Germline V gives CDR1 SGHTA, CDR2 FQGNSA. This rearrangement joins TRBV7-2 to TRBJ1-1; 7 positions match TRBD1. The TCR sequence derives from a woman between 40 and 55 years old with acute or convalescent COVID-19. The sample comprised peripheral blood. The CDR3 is CASSFNQGGTEAFF. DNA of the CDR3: TGTGCCAGCAGCTTCAATCAGGGGGGAACTGAAGCTTTCTTT.